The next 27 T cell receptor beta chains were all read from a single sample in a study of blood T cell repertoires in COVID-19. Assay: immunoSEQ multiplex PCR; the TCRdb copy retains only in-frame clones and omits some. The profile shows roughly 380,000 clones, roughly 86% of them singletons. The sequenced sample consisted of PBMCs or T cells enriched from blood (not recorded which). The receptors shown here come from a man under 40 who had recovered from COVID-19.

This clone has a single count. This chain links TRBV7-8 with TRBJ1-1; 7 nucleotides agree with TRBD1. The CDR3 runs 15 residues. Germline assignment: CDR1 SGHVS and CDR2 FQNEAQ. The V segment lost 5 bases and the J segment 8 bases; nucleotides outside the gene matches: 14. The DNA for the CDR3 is TGTGCCAGCAGCGCGACAGGGTTAGCCACCCTCGAAGCTTTCTTT. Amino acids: CASSATGLATLEAFF.

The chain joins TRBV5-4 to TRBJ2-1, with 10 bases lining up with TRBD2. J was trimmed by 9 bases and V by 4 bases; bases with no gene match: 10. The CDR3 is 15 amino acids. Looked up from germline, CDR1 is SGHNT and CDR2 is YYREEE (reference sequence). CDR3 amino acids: CASSSSSGGRTEQFF. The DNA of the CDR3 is TGTGCCAGCAGCAGCTCTAGCGGGGGAAGAACTGAGCAGTTCTTC.

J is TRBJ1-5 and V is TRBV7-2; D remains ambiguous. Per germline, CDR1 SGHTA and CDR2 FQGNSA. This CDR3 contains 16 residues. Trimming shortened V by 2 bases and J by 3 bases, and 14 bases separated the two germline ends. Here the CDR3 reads CASSLIGEMVNQPQHF. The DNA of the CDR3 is TGTGCCAGCAGCTTAATTGGGGAGATGGTCAATCAGCCCCAGCATTTT.

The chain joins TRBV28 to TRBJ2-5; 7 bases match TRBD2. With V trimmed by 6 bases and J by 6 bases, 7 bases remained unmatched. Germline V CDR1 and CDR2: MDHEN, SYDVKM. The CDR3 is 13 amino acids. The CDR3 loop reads CASSSLAPKTQYF. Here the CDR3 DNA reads TGTGCCAGCAGCTCACTAGCGCCGAAGACCCAGTACTTC. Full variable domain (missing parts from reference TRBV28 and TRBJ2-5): DVKVTQSSRYLVKRTGEKVFLECVQDMDHENMFWYRQDPGLGLRLIYFSYDVKMKEKGDIPEGYSVSREKKERFSLILESASTNQTSMYLCASSSLAPKTQYFGPGTRLLVL.

CDR3 sequence: CASTLNQGGGYTF. Here the CDR3 DNA reads TGTGCCAGCACTCTTAACCAGGGAGGCGGCTACACCTTC. This rearrangement joins TRBV5-4 to TRBJ1-2, with D possibly matching TRBD1 (5 bases). The germline gives CDR1 SGHNT, CDR2 YYREEE (reference sequence). The V end was cut by 6 bases, the J end by 8 bases, with 17 bases between. The CDR3 is made up of 13 amino acids.

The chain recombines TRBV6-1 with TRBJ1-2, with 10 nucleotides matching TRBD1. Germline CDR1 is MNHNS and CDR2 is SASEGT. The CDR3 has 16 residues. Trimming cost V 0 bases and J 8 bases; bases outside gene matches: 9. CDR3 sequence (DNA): TGTGCCAGCAGTGAAGCGATCCCCAGGGACAGGGGAGGCTACACCTTC. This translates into CASSEAIPRDRGGYTF.

CDR3 DNA sequence: TGCGCCAGCAGCGTTGGGCATGGAAACACCATATATTTT. Protein: CASSVGHGNTIYF. The chain combines TRBV5-1 with TRBJ1-3; D unclear. CDR3 length: 13 residues. The germline V gene encodes CDR1 SGHRS and CDR2 YFSETQ. V lost 4 bases and J lost 3, with 8 bases in between.

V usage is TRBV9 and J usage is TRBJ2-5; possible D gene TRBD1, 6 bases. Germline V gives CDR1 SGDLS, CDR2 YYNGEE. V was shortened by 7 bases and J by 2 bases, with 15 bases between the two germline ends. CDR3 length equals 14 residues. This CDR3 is CASGGSNYQETQYF. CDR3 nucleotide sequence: TGTGCCAGCGGGGGCAGCAACTATCAAGAGACCCAGTACTTC.

DNA of the CDR3: TGTGCCAGCAGCTTAGTTGAGAACGAGCAGTACTTC. Amino acid sequence: CASSLVENEQYF. This sequence joins TRBV7-9 and TRBJ2-7; D ambiguous. The CDR3 length is 12 residues. Germline V gene sequence: CDR1 SEHNR, CDR2 FQNEAQ (reference sequence). Between the trimmed V and J ends, which lost 1 base and 5 bases, there was a span of 6 bases.

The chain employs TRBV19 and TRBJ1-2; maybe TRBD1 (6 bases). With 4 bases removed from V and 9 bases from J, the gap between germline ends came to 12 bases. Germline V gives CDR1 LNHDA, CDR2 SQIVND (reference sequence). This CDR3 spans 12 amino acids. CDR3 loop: CASSTTGGSYTF. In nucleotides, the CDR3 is TGTGCCAGTAGTACGACGGGGGGCAGCTACACCTTC.

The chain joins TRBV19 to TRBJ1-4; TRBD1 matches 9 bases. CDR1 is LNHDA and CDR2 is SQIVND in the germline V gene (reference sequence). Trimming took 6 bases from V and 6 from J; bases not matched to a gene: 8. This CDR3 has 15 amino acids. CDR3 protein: CASSDFGTGHEKLFF. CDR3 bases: TGTGCCAGTAGCGATTTCGGGACAGGGCATGAAAAACTGTTTTTT.

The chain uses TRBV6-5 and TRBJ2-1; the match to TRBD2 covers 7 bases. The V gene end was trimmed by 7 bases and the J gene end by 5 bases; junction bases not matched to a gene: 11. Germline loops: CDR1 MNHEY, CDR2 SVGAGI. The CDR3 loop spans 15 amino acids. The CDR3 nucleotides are TGTGCCAGCACCCAAGGGAGGGGACTGAACAATGAGCAGTTCTTC. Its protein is CASTQGRGLNNEQFF.

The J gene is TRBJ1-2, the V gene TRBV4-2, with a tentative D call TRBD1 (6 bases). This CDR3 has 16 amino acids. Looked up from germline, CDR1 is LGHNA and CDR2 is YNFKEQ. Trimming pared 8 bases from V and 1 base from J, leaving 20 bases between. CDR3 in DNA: TGTGCCAGCCGCCCCGGGACACAGACCTTTAACTATGGCTACACCTTC. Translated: CASRPGTQTFNYGYTF.

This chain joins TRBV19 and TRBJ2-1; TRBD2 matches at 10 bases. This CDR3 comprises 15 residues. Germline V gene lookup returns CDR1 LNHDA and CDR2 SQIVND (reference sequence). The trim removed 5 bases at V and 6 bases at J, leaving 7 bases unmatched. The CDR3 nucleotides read TGTGCCAGTAGTTCCACTAGCGGGGCCTTCAATGAGCAGTTCTTC. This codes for CASSSTSGAFNEQFF.

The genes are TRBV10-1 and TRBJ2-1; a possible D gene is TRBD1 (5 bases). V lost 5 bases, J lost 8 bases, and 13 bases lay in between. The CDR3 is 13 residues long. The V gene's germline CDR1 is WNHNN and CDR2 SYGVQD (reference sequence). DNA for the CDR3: TGCGCCAGCAGTAGGCAAGGGGTCGATGAGCAGTTCTTC. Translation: CASSRQGVDEQFF.

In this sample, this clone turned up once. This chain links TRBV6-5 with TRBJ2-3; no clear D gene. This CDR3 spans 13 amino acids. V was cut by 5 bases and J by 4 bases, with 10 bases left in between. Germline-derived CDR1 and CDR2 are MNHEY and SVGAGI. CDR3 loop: CASSRELADTQYF. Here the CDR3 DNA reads TGTGCCAGCAGTCGCGAGCTCGCAGATACGCAGTATTTT.

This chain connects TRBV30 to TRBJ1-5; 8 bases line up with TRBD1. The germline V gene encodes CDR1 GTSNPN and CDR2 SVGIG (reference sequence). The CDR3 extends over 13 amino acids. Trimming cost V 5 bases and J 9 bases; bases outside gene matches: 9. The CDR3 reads CAWSRQGTGPQHF. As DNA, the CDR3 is TGTGCCTGGTCCAGACAGGGGACGGGGCCCCAGCATTTT.

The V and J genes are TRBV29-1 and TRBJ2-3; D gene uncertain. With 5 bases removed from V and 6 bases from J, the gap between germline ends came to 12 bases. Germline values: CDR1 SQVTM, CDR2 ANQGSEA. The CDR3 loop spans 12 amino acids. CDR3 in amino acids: CSVKTVGDTQYF. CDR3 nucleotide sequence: TGCAGCGTTAAGACTGTCGGGGATACGCAGTATTTT.

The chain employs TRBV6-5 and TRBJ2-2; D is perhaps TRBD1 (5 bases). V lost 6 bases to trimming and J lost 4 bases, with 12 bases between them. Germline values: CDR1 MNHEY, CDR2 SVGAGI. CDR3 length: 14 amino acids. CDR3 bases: TGTGCCAGCAGGGACACAGTTGCCACCGGGGAGCTGTTTTTT. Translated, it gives CASRDTVATGELFF.

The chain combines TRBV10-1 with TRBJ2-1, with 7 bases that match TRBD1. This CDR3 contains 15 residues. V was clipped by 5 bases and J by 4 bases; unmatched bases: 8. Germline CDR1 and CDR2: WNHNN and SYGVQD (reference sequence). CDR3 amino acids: CASSLQGSTYNEQFF. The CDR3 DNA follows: TGCGCCAGCAGTCTACAGGGGTCTACGTACAATGAGCAGTTCTTC.

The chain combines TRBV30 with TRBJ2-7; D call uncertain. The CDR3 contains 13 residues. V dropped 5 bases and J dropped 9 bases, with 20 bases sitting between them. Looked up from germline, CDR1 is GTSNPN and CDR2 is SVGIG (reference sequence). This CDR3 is CAWALGSTGWQYF. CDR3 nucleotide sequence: TGTGCCTGGGCTTTAGGATCTACCGGGTGGCAGTACTTC.

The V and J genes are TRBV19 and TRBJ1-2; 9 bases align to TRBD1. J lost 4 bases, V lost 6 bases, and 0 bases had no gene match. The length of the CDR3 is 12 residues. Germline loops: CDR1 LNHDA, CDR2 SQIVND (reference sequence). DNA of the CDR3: TGTGCCAGTAGGGACAGGGGCTATGGCTACACCTTC. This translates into CASRDRGYGYTF. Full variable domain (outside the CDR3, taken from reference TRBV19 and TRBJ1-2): DGGITQSPKYLFRKEGQNVTLSCEQNLNHDAMYWYRQDPGQGLRLIYYSQIVNDFQKGDIAEGYSVSREKKESFPLTVTSAQKNPTAFYLCASRDRGYGYTFGSGTRLTVV.

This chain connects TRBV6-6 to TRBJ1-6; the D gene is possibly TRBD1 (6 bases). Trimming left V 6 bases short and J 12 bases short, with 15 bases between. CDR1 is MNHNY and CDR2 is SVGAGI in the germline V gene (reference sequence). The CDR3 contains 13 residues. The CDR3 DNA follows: TGTGCCAGCAGCGTGATACAGGGTGAACCCCTCCACTTT. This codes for CASSVIQGEPLHF.

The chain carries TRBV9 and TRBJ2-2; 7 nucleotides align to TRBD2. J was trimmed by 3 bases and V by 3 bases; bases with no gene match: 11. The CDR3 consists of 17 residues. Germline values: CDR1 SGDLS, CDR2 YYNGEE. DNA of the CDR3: TGTGCCAGCAGCGCCCCACGTGGGGCGGGGGACACCGGGGAGCTGTTTTTT. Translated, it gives CASSAPRGAGDTGELFF.

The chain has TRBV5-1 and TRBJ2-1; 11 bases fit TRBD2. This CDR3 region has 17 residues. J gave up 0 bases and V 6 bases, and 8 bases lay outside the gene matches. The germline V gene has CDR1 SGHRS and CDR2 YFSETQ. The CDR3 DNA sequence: TGCGCCAGCAAGGCTAGCGGGGGGTTAAGCTCCTACAATGAGCAGTTCTTC. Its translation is CASKASGGLSSYNEQFF.

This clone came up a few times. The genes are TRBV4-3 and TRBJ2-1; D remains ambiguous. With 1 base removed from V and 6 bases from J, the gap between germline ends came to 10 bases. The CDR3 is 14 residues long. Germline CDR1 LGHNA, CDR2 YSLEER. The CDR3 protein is CASSQGQSSNEQFF. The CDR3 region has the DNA TGCGCCAGCAGCCAAGGCCAATCTAGCAATGAGCAGTTCTTC.

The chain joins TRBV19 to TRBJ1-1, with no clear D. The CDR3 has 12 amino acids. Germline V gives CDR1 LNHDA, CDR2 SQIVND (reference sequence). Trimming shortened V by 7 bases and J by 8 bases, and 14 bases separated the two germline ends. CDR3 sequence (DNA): TGTGCCAGTACTCAACTAGGCATGGAAGCTTTCTTT. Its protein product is CASTQLGMEAFF. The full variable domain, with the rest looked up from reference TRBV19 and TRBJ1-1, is DGGITQSPKYLFRKEGQNVTLSCEQNLNHDAMYWYRQDPGQGLRLIYYSQIVNDFQKGDIAEGYSVSREKKESFPLTVTSAQKNPTAFYLCASTQLGMEAFFGQGTRLTVV.